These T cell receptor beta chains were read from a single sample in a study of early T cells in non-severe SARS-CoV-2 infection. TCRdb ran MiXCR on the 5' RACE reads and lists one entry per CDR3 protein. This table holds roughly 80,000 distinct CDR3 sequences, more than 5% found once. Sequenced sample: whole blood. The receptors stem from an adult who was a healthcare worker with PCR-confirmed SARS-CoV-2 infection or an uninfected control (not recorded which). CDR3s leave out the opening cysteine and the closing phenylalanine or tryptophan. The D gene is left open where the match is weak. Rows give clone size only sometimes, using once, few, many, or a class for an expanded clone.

cdr3_aa: ASSLGLQHTQY
clone_size: many
d_call: .
v_call: TRBV7-2

cdr3_aa: ASSQDGAGYNEQF
clone_size: many
d_call: .
v_call: TRBV4-1

cdr3_aa: ASSGQLFYGYT
clone_size: many
d_call: .
v_call: TRBV2

cdr3_aa: ATSGANVLT
clone_size: many
d_call: .
v_call: TRBV11-2

cdr3_aa: ASSPSIGGAGPQH
clone_size: .
d_call: .
v_call: TRBV18

cdr3_aa: ASSKGQGLGTEAF
clone_size: many
d_call: TRBD1
v_call: TRBV5-4

cdr3_aa: ASRPGTDTQY
clone_size: few
d_call: .
v_call: TRBV7-9

cdr3_aa: ASSEAGGPTEAF
clone_size: many
d_call: .
v_call: TRBV6-1

cdr3_aa: ASSLPADTQY
clone_size: .
d_call: .
v_call: TRBV7-2

cdr3_aa: ASSLGGNRGQPQH
clone_size: many
d_call: TRBD1
v_call: TRBV7-2

cdr3_aa: ASSQERLGSSGANVLT
clone_size: many
d_call: .
v_call: TRBV14

cdr3_aa: SANGQGVTPEAF
clone_size: many
d_call: TRBD1
v_call: TRBV29-1

cdr3_aa: AISDSGAGGTDTQY
clone_size: many
d_call: .
v_call: TRBV10-3

cdr3_aa: ASSLEGSSYEQY
clone_size: many
d_call: .
v_call: TRBV5-1

cdr3_aa: ASSLRQGVGGKLF
clone_size: .
d_call: TRBD1
v_call: TRBV28

cdr3_aa: SASGVGSTDTQY
clone_size: .
d_call: .
v_call: TRBV20-1

cdr3_aa: ASSLVRGLTEAF
clone_size: few
d_call: TRBD1
v_call: TRBV5-4

cdr3_aa: ASSLVNGGGYEQY
clone_size: few
d_call: .
v_call: TRBV5-1

cdr3_aa: ASSESGTEAGEQF
clone_size: .
d_call: TRBD1
v_call: TRBV10-1

cdr3_aa: ASSYGSSLH
clone_size: few
d_call: .
v_call: TRBV6-5

cdr3_aa: ASSVGDTQY
clone_size: many
d_call: .
v_call: TRBV6-5

cdr3_aa: ASSPRRGEQY
clone_size: many
d_call: .
v_call: TRBV18

cdr3_aa: ASSTRDRRETQY
clone_size: .
d_call: TRBD1
v_call: TRBV7-8

cdr3_aa: AISDKRLNTEAF
clone_size: few
d_call: .
v_call: TRBV10-3

cdr3_aa: SARAPGQLNTGELF
clone_size: .
d_call: .
v_call: TRBV20-1

cdr3_aa: ASSITGTGTGNTIY
clone_size: few
d_call: TRBD1
v_call: TRBV28

cdr3_aa: ASSSQKGSAYEQY
clone_size: many
d_call: .
v_call: TRBV7-8

cdr3_aa: AWSVNQGARDTQY
clone_size: few
d_call: TRBD1
v_call: TRBV30

cdr3_aa: ASSPYPGNTEAF
clone_size: many
d_call: .
v_call: TRBV18

cdr3_aa: ASSKTALEQF
clone_size: .
d_call: .
v_call: TRBV2

cdr3_aa: SVSFHLGTVNPNEQF
clone_size: few
d_call: TRBD1
v_call: TRBV20-1

cdr3_aa: ASRRQNTGELF
clone_size: many
d_call: .
v_call: TRBV6-2/TRBV6-3

cdr3_aa: ASSLGSSSRSNEQF
clone_size: .
d_call: .
v_call: TRBV12-3/TRBV12-4

cdr3_aa: GWGSYGYT
clone_size: many
d_call: .
v_call: TRBV7-9

cdr3_aa: ASSLPRRSSQETQY
clone_size: many
d_call: .
v_call: TRBV5-6

cdr3_aa: ASRPDLGQGYEQY
clone_size: .
d_call: .
v_call: TRBV25-1

cdr3_aa: ASLRPRDNEQF
clone_size: many
d_call: .
v_call: TRBV6-1

cdr3_aa: ASSLNYQPQH
clone_size: many
d_call: .
v_call: TRBV7-9

cdr3_aa: ASSERDRAYEQY
clone_size: many
d_call: TRBD1
v_call: TRBV25-1

cdr3_aa: ASSPPTSGRGNEQF
clone_size: many
d_call: TRBD2
v_call: TRBV12-3/TRBV12-4

cdr3_aa: ASRAGSSSGLH
clone_size: few
d_call: .
v_call: TRBV27

cdr3_aa: ASSRTGTAYEQY
clone_size: many
d_call: TRBD1
v_call: TRBV5-1

cdr3_aa: ASSSRTGMMSGELF
clone_size: few
d_call: TRBD1
v_call: TRBV5-1

cdr3_aa: ASSLGTYGEQF
clone_size: many
d_call: .
v_call: TRBV4-1

cdr3_aa: ASSLTSGGSGANVLT
clone_size: .
d_call: TRBD2
v_call: TRBV5-1

cdr3_aa: ASRNGQTHGYT
clone_size: .
d_call: .
v_call: TRBV5-4

cdr3_aa: ASSLIPWQPFNYGYT
clone_size: many
d_call: .
v_call: TRBV7-9

cdr3_aa: ASSTGTGSYGYT
clone_size: .
d_call: TRBD1
v_call: TRBV19

cdr3_aa: ASSLTRSRDRDNEQF
clone_size: many
d_call: TRBD1
v_call: TRBV7-9

cdr3_aa: ASSFPQGGITEAF
clone_size: .
d_call: TRBD1
v_call: TRBV5-4

cdr3_aa: ASSRDGADGYT
clone_size: many
d_call: .
v_call: TRBV6-5

cdr3_aa: ASSVASGGALGELF
clone_size: few
d_call: TRBD2
v_call: TRBV9